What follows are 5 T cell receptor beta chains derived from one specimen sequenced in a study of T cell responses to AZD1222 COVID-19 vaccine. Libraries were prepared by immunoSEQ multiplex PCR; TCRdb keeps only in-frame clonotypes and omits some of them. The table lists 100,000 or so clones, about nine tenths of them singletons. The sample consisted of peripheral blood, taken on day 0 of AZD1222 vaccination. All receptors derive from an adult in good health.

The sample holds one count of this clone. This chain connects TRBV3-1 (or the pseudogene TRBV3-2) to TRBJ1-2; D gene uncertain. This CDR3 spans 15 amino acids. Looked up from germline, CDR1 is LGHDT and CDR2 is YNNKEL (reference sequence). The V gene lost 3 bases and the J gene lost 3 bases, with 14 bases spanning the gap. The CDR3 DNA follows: TGTGCCAGCAGCCAGAACGGCCTAGGAGACTATGGCTACACCTTC. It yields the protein CASSQNGLGDYGYTF.

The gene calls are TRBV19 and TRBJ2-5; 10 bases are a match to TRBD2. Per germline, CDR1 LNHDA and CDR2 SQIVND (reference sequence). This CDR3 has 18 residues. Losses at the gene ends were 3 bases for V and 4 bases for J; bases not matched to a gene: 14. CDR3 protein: CASSILGASGGIRETQYF. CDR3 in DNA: TGTGCCAGTAGTATTTTAGGGGCTAGCGGGGGTATCCGAGAGACCCAGTACTTC.

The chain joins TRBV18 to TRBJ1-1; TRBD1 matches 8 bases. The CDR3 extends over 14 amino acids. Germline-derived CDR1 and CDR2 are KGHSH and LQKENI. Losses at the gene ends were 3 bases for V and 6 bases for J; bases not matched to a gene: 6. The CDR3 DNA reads TGTGCCAGCTCACCGAGAGCGGGACAGGCTGAAGCTTTCTTT. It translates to CASSPRAGQAEAFF.

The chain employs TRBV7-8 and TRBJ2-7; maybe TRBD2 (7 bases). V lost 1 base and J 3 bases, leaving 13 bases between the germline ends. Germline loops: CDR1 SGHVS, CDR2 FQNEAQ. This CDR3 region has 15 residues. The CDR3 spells CASSLGGRESYEQYF. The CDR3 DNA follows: TGTGCCAGCAGCTTAGGGGGGCGGGAGAGCTACGAGCAGTACTTC.

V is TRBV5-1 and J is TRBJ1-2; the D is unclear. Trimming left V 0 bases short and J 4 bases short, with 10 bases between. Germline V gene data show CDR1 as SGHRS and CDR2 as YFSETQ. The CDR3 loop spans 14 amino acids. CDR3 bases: TGCGCCAGCAGCTTGGAGTTGGACCTCTATGGCTACACCTTC. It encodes CASSLELDLYGYTF. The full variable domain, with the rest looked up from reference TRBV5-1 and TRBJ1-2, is KAGVTQTPRYLIKTRGQQVTLSCSPISGHRSVSWYQQTPGQGLQFLFEYFSETQRNKGNFPGRFSGRQFSNSRSEMNVSTLELGDSALYLCASSLELDLYGYTFGSGTRLTVV.